This paragraph reports one T cell receptor beta chain. The repertoire was sequenced with immunoSEQ multiplex PCR; TCRdb's copy has only in-frame clones and lacks some. The sample lists roughly 330,000 clones; about 85% were seen once. The data are from a study of blood T cell repertoires in COVID-19. Either two negative PCRs, clearance, or symptom resolution qualified Cohort 3 donors as recovered. The CDR3 has 18 amino acids. Per the germline V gene, CDR1 is SGHVS and CDR2 is FNYEAQ. Trimming cost V 5 bases and J 0 bases; bases outside gene matches: 10. The sequenced material came from PBMCs or T cells enriched from blood (not recorded which). The receptor was isolated from a woman aged 25 to 45 who had recovered from COVID-19. The chain carries TRBV7-6 and TRBJ2-2, with 9 bases lining up with TRBD2. This chain's CDR3 is CASSPPGVAGANTGELFF. The CDR3 bases are TGTGCCAGCAGCCCCCCCGGGGTAGCGGGGGCGAACACCGGGGAGCTGTTTTTT.